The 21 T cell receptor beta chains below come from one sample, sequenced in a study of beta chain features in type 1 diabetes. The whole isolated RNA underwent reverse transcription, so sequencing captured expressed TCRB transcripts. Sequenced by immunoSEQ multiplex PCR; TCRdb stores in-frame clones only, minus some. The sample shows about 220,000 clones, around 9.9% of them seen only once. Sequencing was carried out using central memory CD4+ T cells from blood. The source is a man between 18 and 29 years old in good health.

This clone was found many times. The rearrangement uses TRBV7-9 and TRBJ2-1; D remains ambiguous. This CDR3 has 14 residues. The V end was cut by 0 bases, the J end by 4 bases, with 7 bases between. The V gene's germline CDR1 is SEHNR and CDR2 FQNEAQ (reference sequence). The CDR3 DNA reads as TGTGCCAGCAGCTTAGCTAGTTTGTACAATGAGCAGTTCTTC. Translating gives CASSLASLYNEQFF. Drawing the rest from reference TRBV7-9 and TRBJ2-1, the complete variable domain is DTGVSQNPRHKITKRGQNVTFRCDPISEHNRLYWYRQTLGQGPEFLTYFQNEAQLEKSRLLSDRFSAERPKGSFSTLEIQRTEQGDSAMYLCASSLASLYNEQFFGPGTRLTVL.

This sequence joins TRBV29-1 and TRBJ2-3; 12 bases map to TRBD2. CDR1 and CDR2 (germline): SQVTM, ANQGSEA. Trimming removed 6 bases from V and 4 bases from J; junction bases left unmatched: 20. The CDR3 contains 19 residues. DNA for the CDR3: TGCAGCGTCACCCGCGCCCGCCTAGCGGGAGGGCCGGATCCAGATACGCAGTATTTT. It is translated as CSVTRARLAGGPDPDTQYF.

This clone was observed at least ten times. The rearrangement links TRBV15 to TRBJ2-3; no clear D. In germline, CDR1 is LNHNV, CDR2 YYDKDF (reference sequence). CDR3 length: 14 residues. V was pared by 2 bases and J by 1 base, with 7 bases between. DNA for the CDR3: TGTGCCACCAGCAGACCGGACGGCACAGATACGCAGTATTTT. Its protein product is CATSRPDGTDTQYF.

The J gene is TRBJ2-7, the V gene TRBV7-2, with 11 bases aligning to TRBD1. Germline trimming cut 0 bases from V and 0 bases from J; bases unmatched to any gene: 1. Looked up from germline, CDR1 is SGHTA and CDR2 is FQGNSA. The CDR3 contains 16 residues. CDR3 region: CASSLAGQGGSYEQYF. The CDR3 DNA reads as TGTGCCAGCAGCTTAGCGGGACAGGGGGGCTCCTACGAGCAGTACTTC.

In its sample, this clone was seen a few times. Written as DNA, the CDR3 is TGTGCCAGCAGTTCCCCCGGACAGGGTGGGAATGAGCAGTTCTTC. Its protein is CASSSPGQGGNEQFF. The genes are TRBV28 and TRBJ2-1; 8 positions agree with TRBD1. V was pared by 4 bases and J by 7 bases, with 9 bases of the junction left unmatched. The CDR3 extends over 15 amino acids. Germline CDR1 and CDR2: MDHEN and SYDVKM. Full variable domain (outside the CDR3, taken from reference TRBV28 and TRBJ2-1): DVKVTQSSRYLVKRTGEKVFLECVQDMDHENMFWYRQDPGLGLRLIYFSYDVKMKEKGDIPEGYSVSREKKERFSLILESASTNQTSMYLCASSSPGQGGNEQFFGPGTRLTVL.

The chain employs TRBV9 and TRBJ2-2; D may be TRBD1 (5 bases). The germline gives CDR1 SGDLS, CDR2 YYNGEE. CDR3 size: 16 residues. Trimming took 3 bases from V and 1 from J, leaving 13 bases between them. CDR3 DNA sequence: TGTGCCAGCAGCGGGCTAAATACAGGGAACACCGGGGAGCTGTTTTTT. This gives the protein CASSGLNTGNTGELFF.

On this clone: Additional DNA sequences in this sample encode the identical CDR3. The CDR3 here is CSVEGGTGELFF. CDR3 in DNA: TGCAGCGTGGAGGGGGGCACCGGGGAGCTGTTTTTT. The chain joins TRBV29-1 to TRBJ2-2; TRBD1 or TRBD2 may be the D gene (6 bases each). The V and J ends lost 6 bases and 4 bases respectively, with 9 bases between them. Per the germline V gene, CDR1 is SQVTM and CDR2 is ANQGSEA. CDR3 length equals 12 residues.

The chain's CDR3 is CASNLLAGGPNEQYF. The CDR3 DNA follows: TGTGCCAGCAATCTACTAGCGGGAGGGCCAAACGAGCAGTACTTC. This chain joins TRBV28 and TRBJ2-7; 13 nucleotides line up with TRBD2. CDR3 length: 15 residues. CDR1 and CDR2 from the germline V gene are MDHEN and SYDVKM. Trimming at V came to 7 bases and at J to 5 bases, leaving 8 bases not matched to a gene.

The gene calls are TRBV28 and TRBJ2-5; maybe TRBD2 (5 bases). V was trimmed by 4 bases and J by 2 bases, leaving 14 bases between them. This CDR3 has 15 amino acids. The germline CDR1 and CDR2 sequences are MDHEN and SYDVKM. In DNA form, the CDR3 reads TGTGCCAGCAGTTCCCGGGGTAGCGCACAAGAGACCCAGTACTTC. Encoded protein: CASSSRGSAQETQYF.

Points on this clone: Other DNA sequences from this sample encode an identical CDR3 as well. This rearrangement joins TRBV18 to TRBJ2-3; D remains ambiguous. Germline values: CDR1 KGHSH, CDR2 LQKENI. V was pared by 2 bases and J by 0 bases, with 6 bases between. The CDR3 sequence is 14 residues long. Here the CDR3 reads CASSPSPSTDTQYF. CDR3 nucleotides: TGTGCCAGCTCACCATCTCCAAGCACAGATACGCAGTATTTT.

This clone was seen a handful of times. The CDR3 DNA reads TGTGCCTGGAACAGACAGGAGAACACTGAAGCTTTCTTT. It translates to CAWNRQENTEAFF. The rearrangement uses TRBV30 and TRBJ1-1; a possible D gene is TRBD1 (6 bases). The CDR3 has 13 residues. The germline V and J ends were trimmed by 4 bases and 1 base, with 10 bases remaining between them. The germline gives CDR1 GTSNPN, CDR2 SVGIG (reference sequence). The variable domain in full, with the rest retrieved from reference TRBV30 and TRBJ1-1, is SQTIHQWPATLVQPVGSPLSLECTVEGTSNPNLYWYRQAAGRGLQLLFYSVGIGQISSEVPQNLSASRPQDRQFILSSKKLLLSDSGFYLCAWNRQENTEAFFGQGTRLTVV.

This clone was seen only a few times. The CDR3 sequence: CSGREYGETQYF. DNA of the CDR3: TGCAGCGGACGGGAGTACGGAGAGACCCAGTACTTC. The J gene is TRBJ2-5, the V gene TRBV29-1; possibly TRBD2 for D (6 bases). The CDR3 consists of 12 residues. V was pared by 7 bases and J by 4 bases, with 13 bases between. The V gene's germline CDR1 is SQVTM and CDR2 ANQGSEA. Using reference TRBV29-1 and TRBJ2-5 for the parts outside the CDR3, the full variable domain is SAVISQKPSRDICQRGTSLTIQCQVDSQVTMMFWYRQQPGQSLTLIATANQGSEATYESGFVIDKFPISRPNLTFSTLTVSNMSPEDSSIYLCSGREYGETQYFGPGTRLLVL.

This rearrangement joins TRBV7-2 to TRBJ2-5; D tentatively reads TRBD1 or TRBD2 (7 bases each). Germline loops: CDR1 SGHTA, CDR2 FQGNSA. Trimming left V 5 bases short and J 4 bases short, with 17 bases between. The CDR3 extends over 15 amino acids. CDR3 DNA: TGTGCCAGCAGCACCCGACAGGGCGGGGGAGAGACCCAGTACTTC. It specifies CASSTRQGGGETQYF.

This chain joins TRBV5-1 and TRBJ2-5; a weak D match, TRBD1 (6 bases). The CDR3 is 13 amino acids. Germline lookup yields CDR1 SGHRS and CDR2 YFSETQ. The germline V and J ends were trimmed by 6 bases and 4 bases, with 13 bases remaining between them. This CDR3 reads CASKQGSSETQYF. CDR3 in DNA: TGCGCCAGCAAGCAGGGGTCGTCAGAGACCCAGTACTTC. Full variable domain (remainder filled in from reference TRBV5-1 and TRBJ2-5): KAGVTQTPRYLIKTRGQQVTLSCSPISGHRSVSWYQQTPGQGLQFLFEYFSETQRNKGNFPGRFSGRQFSNSRSEMNVSTLELGDSALYLCASKQGSSETQYFGPGTRLLVL.

For the CDR3, the DNA is TGTGCCTGGAGTGTAAAGCAGGGCCCAAATGAAAAACTGTTTTTT. It codes for CAWSVKQGPNEKLFF. This rearrangement joins TRBV30 to TRBJ1-4, with a weak D call TRBD1 (5 bases). The V gene lost 0 bases and the J gene lost 5 bases, with 13 bases spanning the gap. The CDR3 is 15 amino acids. Germline CDR1 and CDR2: GTSNPN and SVGIG (reference sequence).

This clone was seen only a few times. The CDR3 here is CASSQRGGSHNEQFF. In nucleotides, the CDR3 is TGTGCCAGCAGTCAGCGGGGCGGGTCTCACAATGAGCAGTTCTTC. The gene calls are TRBV11-2 and TRBJ2-1; 7 bases fit TRBD2. The CDR3 has 15 residues. V shed 6 bases and J 5 bases; nucleotides not matched to a gene: 10. Per germline, CDR1 SGHAT and CDR2 FQNNGV.

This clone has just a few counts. Written as DNA, the CDR3 is TGTGCCAGCAGCATAATTGCTATGTTAGCGGGTACGCAGTATTTT. This gives the protein CASSIIAMLAGTQYF. The chain couples TRBV7-2 to TRBJ2-3; 7 positions match TRBD2. The CDR3 is 15 residues long. Germline loops: CDR1 SGHTA, CDR2 FQGNSA. The V gene end was trimmed by 5 bases and the J gene end by 8 bases; junction bases not matched to a gene: 13.

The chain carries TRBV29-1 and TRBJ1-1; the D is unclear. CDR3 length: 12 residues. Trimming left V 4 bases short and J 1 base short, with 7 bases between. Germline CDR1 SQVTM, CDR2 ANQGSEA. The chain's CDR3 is CSVAGWNTEAFF. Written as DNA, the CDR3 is TGCAGCGTTGCGGGGTGGAACACTGAAGCTTTCTTT.

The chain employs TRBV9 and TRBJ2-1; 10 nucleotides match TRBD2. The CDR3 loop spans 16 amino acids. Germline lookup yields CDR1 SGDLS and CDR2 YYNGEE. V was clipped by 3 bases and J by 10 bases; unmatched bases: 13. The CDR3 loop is CASSAGAPSGRGEQFF. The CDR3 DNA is TGTGCCAGCAGCGCTGGGGCGCCTAGCGGGAGAGGAGAGCAGTTCTTC.

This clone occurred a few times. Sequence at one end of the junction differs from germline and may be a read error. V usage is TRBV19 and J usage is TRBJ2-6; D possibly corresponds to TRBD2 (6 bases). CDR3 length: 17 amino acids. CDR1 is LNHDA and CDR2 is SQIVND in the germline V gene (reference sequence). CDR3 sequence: CARLKGGRISGANGLTF. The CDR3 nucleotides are TGTGCCAGACTTAAAGGAGGGCGGATCTCTGGGGCCAACGGCCTGACTTTC.

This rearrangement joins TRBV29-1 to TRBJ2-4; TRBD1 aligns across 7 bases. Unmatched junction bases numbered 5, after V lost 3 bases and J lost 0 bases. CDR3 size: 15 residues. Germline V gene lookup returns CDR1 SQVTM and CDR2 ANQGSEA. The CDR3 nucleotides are TGCAGCGTTGAGACAGGGATTCGAGCCAAAAACATTCAGTACTTC. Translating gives CSVETGIRAKNIQYF.